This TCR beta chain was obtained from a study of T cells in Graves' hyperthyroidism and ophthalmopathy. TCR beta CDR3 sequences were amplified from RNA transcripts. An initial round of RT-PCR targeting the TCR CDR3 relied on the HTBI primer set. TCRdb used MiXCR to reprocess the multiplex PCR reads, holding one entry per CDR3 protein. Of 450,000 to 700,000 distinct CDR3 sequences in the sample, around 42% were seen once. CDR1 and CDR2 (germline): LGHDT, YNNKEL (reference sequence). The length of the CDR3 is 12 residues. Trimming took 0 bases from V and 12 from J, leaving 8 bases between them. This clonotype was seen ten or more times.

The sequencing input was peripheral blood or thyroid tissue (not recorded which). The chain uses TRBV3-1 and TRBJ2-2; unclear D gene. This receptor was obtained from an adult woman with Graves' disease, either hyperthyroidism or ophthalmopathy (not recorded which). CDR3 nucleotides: TGTGCCAGCAGCCAAGAAGCCTTCCAGCTGTTTTTT. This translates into CASSQEAFQLFF.